This T cell receptor beta chain was sequenced for a study of cytomegalovirus exposure and HLA in healthy donors. CDR3 length: 17 amino acids. From germline, CDR1 is LGHNA and CDR2 YSLEER. V shed 0 bases, J shed 0 bases, and the junction held 5 bases outside the gene matches. Primers: 60 Vbeta forward and 13 Jbeta reverse. The method was immunoSEQ multiplex PCR; TCRdb's version includes in-frame clones alone and lacks a portion of them. Of 100,000 to 150,000 clones listed, roughly 80% are singletons. This sequence originates from a boy aged 5 to 17 in good health and CMV-seronegative. This chain links TRBV4-3 with TRBJ2-1; 7 nucleotides align to TRBD1. What was sequenced was PBMCs. CDR3 coding DNA: TGCGCCAGCAGCCAAGATCGTCCAGGGGGCTCCTACAATGAGCAGTTCTTC. This sequence encodes CASSQDRPGGSYNEQFF.